One and the same sample provided the 7 T cell receptor beta chains below, sequenced in a study of blood T cell repertoires in COVID-19. Generated by immunoSEQ multiplex PCR, the TCRdb table keeps only in-frame clones and is missing some. The data contain roughly 69,000 clones, 86% of them singletons. The sequenced material came from peripheral blood. The receptors were gathered from a man between 45 and 60 years old with active COVID-19.

The chain has TRBV7-2 and TRBJ2-5; possible D gene TRBD2, 6 bases. Deletions cut 1 base from V and 5 bases from J, with 14 bases between. The CDR3 extends over 15 amino acids. Germline CDR1 SGHTA, CDR2 FQGNSA. The CDR3 DNA follows: TGTGCCAGCAGCTTAGGCGGGCGGGGCTGGGAGACCCAGTACTTC. Translation gives CASSLGGRGWETQYF.

This clone was observed at least ten times. The CDR3 bases are TGTGCTAGTGGCCTTGGACAGCCAAATGAAAAACTGTTTTTT. Its protein product is CASGLGQPNEKLFF. This chain joins TRBV12-5 and TRBJ1-4; a possible D gene is TRBD1 (6 bases). Per the germline V gene, CDR1 is LGHNT and CDR2 is FRNRAP. Trimming removed 6 bases from V and 5 bases from J, with 13 bases in between. The CDR3 is 14 amino acids.

The J gene is TRBJ1-6, the V gene TRBV18; D unresolved. V lost 4 bases, J lost 9 bases, and 25 bases lay in between. Germline V gives CDR1 KGHSH, CDR2 LQKENI. The CDR3 loop spans 18 amino acids. The CDR3: CASSLSRRARPPISPLHF. The CDR3 DNA reads as TGTGCCAGCTCACTTTCTCGGCGGGCTAGGCCCCCGATTTCACCCCTCCACTTT.

The chain recombines TRBV5-1 with TRBJ2-2; 9 positions agree with TRBD1. The CDR3 has 14 amino acids. Looked up from germline, CDR1 is SGHRS and CDR2 is YFSETQ. Germline trimming cut 2 bases from V and 6 bases from J; bases unmatched to any gene: 2. The CDR3 bases are TGCGCCAGCAGCTTCTGGACAGGGGCCGGGGAGCTGTTTTTT. Translated: CASSFWTGAGELFF.

This clone was detected once. The J gene is TRBJ1-2, the V gene TRBV28; no clear D. The CDR3 spans 14 residues. V lost 5 bases and J lost 2, with 12 bases in between. Germline CDR1 is MDHEN and CDR2 is SYDVKM. This chain's CDR3 is CASSQAGRNYGYTF. The CDR3 nucleotides read TGTGCCAGCAGTCAGGCGGGCCGCAACTATGGCTACACCTTC.

The chain carries TRBV19 and TRBJ2-1; 7 bases are a match to TRBD1. The CDR3 extends over 17 amino acids. In germline, CDR1 is LNHDA, CDR2 SQIVND (reference sequence). Trimming at V came to 3 bases and at J to 9 bases, leaving 17 bases not matched to a gene. Written as DNA, the CDR3 is TGTGCCAGTAGTATGGCCCTCGGGACAGCCTATACCGGTGAGCAGTTCTTC. Its translation: CASSMALGTAYTGEQFF.

The chain joins TRBV6-2 or TRBV6-3 to TRBJ2-7; 9 positions agree with TRBD2. Germline values: CDR1 MNHEY, CDR2 SVGEGT. V shed 0 bases, J shed 3 bases, and the junction held 3 bases outside the gene matches. CDR3 length equals 15 residues. The CDR3 protein is CASSYSGGGGYEQYF. For the CDR3, the DNA is TGTGCCAGCAGTTACTCCGGCGGGGGGGGCTACGAGCAGTACTTC.